Each of the 7 T cell receptor beta chains below was sequenced from the same sample in a study of blood T cell repertoires in COVID-19. Only in-frame clones appear in the TCRdb table, and some are missing; sequencing was by immunoSEQ multiplex PCR. Of more than 110,000 clones in the sample, 84% were seen once. Sequenced material: PBMCs or T cells enriched from blood (not recorded which). The receptor source for this set is a woman between 18 and 29 years old who had been exposed to COVID-19.

This chain uses TRBV23-1 with TRBJ2-5, with TRBD1 matching 7 bases. TRBV23-1 is given ORF status, its function remaining uncertain. After removal of 6 bases from V and 2 bases from J, the junction contained 9 bases not matched to a gene. The CDR3 consists of 15 residues. The CDR3 loop is CASSKHSTGQETQYF. The CDR3 DNA follows: TGCGCCAGCAGCAAGCACTCGACAGGGCAAGAGACCCAGTACTTC.

The V call is TRBV24-1, the J call TRBJ2-1; 13 bases match TRBD2. CDR3 length equals 13 residues. The germline CDR1 and CDR2 sequences are KGHDR and SFDVKD. The V gene end was trimmed by 8 bases and the J gene end by 9 bases; junction bases not matched to a gene: 3. DNA for the CDR3: TGTGCCACCACGGGACTAGCGGGACGTGAGCAGTTCTTC. It translates to CATTGLAGREQFF.

V usage is TRBV15 and J usage is TRBJ2-1; maybe TRBD1 (5 bases). This CDR3 has 17 amino acids. CDR1 and CDR2 from the germline V gene are LNHNV and YYDKDF (reference sequence). Trimming cost V 4 bases and J 7 bases, with 23 bases left between them. In nucleotides, the CDR3 is TGTGCCACCAGCAAAGGGTCCGGCCAGCAGAAGGGGAATGAGCAGTTCTTC. It yields the protein CATSKGSGQQKGNEQFF.

The V call is TRBV6-5, the J call TRBJ1-5, with D possibly being TRBD1 (5 bases). Germline CDR1 reads MNHEY; CDR2 reads SVGAGI. This CDR3 region has 13 residues. Trimming took 7 bases from V and 6 from J, leaving 13 bases between them. The CDR3 DNA is TGTGCCAGCAACCACCAGGGTAGTCAGCCCCAGCATTTT. Translating gives CASNHQGSQPQHF.

The J gene is TRBJ2-2, the V gene TRBV6-5; D is ambiguous. V was pared by 7 bases and J by 2 bases, with 14 bases between. Germline V gene lookup returns CDR1 MNHEY and CDR2 SVGAGI. This CDR3 is built from 15 residues. In nucleotides, the CDR3 is TGTGCCAGCACCCTTGAGAGATTAAACACCGGGGAGCTGTTTTTT. It encodes CASTLERLNTGELFF.

The chain links TRBV7-9 to TRBJ1-6; possibly TRBD1 for D (6 bases). V lost 4 bases and J lost 7, with 8 bases in between. Germline V gene data show CDR1 as SEHNR and CDR2 as FQNEAQ (reference sequence). This CDR3 contains 13 residues. DNA for the CDR3: TGTGCCAGCAGCTCCACAGGGAATTCACCCCTCCACTTT. It specifies CASSSTGNSPLHF.

The J gene is TRBJ1-5, the V gene TRBV6-5, with D perhaps matching TRBD1 (6 bases). Trimming stripped 4 bases from V and 4 bases from J, with 8 bases between. The CDR3 runs to 13 residues. Germline V gene data show CDR1 as MNHEY and CDR2 as SVGAGI. The CDR3 DNA sequence: TGTGCCAGCAGTTGGGGGCGAAATCAGCCCCAGCATTTT. The encoded protein is CASSWGRNQPQHF.